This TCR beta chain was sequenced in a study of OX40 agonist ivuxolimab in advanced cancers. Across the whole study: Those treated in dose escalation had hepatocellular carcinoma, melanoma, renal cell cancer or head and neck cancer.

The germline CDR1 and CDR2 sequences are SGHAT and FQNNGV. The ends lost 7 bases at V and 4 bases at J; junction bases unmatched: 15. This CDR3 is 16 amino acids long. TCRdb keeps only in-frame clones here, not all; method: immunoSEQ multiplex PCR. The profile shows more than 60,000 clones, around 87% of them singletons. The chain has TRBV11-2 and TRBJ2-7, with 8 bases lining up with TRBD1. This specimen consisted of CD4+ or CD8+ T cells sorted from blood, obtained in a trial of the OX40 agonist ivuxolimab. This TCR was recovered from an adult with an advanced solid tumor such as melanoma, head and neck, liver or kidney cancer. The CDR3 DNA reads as TGTGCCAGCATCCCCAGAGGTGCGACAGGGGATTACGAGCAGTACTTC. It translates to CASIPRGATGDYEQYF.